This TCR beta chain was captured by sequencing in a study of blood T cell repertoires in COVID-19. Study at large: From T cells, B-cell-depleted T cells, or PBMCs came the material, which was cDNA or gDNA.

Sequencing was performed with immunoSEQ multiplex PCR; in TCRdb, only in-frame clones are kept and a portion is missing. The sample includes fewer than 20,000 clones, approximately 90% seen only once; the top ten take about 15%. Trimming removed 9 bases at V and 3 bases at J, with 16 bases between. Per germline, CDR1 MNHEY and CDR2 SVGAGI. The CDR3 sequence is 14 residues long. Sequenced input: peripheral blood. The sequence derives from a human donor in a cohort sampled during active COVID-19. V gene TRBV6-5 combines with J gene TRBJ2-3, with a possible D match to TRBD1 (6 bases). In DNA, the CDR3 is TGTGCCAGTCAAACAGGGCTCCGTACAGATACGCAGTATTTT. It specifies CASQTGLRTDTQYF.